This TCR beta chain was documented in a study of control samples from healthy donors and cancer patients. Trimming removed 3 bases from V and 3 bases from J, with 6 bases in between. Germline V gene sequence: CDR1 SGDLS, CDR2 YYNGEE. This CDR3 has 12 amino acids. TCRdb keeps only in-frame clones here, not all; method: immunoSEQ multiplex PCR. The sample contains 100,000 to 150,000 clones, about nine tenths of which appear only once. Sequencing was performed on blood. This TCR came from a man aged 18 to 35 in good health. The chain recombines TRBV9 with TRBJ1-2; D gene unclear. In nucleotides, the CDR3 is TGTGCCAGCAGCGATAGCCACTATGGCTACACCTTC. Translated, it gives CASSDSHYGYTF.